The clone carrying this TCR beta chain was counted many times. The antigen is undetermined. Unique molecular identifiers featured in how the TCRbeta library was prepared. MiXCR, run by TCRdb on the PCR reads, gives a single entry per CDR3 protein. The sample yields about 200,000 distinct CDR3 sequences, around 5.9% seen once. Germline trimming cut 5 bases from V and 8 bases from J; bases unmatched to any gene: 9. CDR1 SEHNR and CDR2 FQNEAQ come from the germline V gene (reference sequence). The CDR3 is 14 amino acids. This sample is part of a study of T-cell reconstitution after alpha-beta-depleted transplantation in children. Whole-study findings and limits: Several hundred expanded graft clones reportedly supplied alpha-beta T cells about two months after transplant. High day-60 TCRbeta diversity in some patients came from surviving recipient T cells and thymic progenitors.

V usage is TRBV7-9 and J usage is TRBJ2-1; 7 nucleotides agree with TRBD2. This receptor was obtained from a girl under three years old with combined immunodeficiency, due to receive a stem cell transplant. Sequences were derived from PBMCs, sampled before TCRalphabeta/CD19-depleted stem cell transplant. The DNA for the CDR3 is TGTGCCAGCAGCCCCGGCGGCGGGAGCGATGAGCAGTTCTTC. It yields the protein CASSPGGGSDEQFF.